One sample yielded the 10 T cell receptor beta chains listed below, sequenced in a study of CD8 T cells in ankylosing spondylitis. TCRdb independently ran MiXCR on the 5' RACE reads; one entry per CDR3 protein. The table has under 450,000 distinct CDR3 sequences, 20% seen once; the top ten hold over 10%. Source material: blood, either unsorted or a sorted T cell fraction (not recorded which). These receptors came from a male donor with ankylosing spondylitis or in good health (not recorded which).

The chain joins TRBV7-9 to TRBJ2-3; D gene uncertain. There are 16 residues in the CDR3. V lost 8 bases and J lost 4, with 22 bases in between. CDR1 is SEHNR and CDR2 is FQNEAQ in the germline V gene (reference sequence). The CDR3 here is CASPGRQGPFSDTQYF. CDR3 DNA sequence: TGTGCCAGCCCCGGGCGACAAGGACCTTTTTCAGATACGCAGTATTTT.

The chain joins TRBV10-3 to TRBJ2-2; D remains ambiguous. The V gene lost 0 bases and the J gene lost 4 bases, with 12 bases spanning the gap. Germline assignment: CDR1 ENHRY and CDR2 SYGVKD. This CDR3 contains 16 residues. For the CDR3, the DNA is TGTGCCATCAGTGAGTCGAGCCAGGTGCTCACCGGGGAGCTGTTTTTT. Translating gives CAISESSQVLTGELFF.

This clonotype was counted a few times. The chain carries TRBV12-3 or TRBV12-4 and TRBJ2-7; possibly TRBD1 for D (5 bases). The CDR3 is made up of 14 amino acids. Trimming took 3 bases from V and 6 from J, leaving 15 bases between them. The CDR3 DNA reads TGTGCCAGCAGTTTGGAGCAGGGATTCAGCGAGCAGTACTTC. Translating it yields CASSLEQGFSEQYF.

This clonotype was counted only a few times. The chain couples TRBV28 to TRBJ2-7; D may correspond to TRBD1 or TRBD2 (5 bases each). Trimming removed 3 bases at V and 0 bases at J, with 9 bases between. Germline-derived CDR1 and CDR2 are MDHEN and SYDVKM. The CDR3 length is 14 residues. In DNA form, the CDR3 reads TGTGCCAGCAGTTTCCGGGGACCCTCCTACGAGCAGTACTTC. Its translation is CASSFRGPSYEQYF.

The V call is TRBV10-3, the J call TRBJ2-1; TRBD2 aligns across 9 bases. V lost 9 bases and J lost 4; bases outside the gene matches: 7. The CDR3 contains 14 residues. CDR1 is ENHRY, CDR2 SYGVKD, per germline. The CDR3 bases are TGTGCCATTAAGAGAGCGGGGGGATACAATGAGCAGTTCTTC. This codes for CAIKRAGGYNEQFF.

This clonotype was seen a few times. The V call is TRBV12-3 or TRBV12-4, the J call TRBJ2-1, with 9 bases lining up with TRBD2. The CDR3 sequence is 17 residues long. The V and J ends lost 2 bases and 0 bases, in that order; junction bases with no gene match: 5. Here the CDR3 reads CASSLWAGGSSYNEQFF. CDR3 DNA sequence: TGTGCCAGCAGTTTATGGGCGGGGGGGTCCTCCTACAATGAGCAGTTCTTC.

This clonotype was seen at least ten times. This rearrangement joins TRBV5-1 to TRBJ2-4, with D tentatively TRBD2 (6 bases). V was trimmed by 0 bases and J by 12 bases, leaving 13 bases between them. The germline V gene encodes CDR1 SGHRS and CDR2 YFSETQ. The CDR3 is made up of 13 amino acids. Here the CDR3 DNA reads TGCGCCAGCAGCTTGGACCCGGGGGTGGATCAGTACTTC. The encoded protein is CASSLDPGVDQYF. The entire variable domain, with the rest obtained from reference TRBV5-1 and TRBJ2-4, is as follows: KAGVTQTPRYLIKTRGQQVTLSCSPISGHRSVSWYQQTPGQGLQFLFEYFSETQRNKGNFPGRFSGRQFSNSRSEMNVSTLELGDSALYLCASSLDPGVDQYFGAGTRLSVL.

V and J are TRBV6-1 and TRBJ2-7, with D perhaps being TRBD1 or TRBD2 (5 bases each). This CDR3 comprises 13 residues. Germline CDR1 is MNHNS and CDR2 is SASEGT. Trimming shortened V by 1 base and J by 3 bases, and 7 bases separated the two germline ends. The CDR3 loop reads CASSEGDGYEQYF. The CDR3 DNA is TGTGCCAGCAGTGAAGGGGACGGCTACGAGCAGTACTTC.

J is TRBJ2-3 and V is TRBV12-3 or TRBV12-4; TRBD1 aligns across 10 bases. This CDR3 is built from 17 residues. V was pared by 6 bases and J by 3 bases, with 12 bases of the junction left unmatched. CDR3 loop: CASRLFGGQGTTDTQYF. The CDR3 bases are TGTGCCAGCAGGCTCTTTGGGGGACAGGGGACAACAGATACGCAGTATTTT.

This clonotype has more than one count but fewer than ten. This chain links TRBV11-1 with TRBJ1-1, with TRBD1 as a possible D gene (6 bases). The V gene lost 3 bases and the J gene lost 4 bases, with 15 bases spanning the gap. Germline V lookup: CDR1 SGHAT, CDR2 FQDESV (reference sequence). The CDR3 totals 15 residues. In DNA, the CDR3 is TGTGCCAGCAGCTTCAGTCGGGGGCTTGGCACTGAAGCTTTCTTT. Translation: CASSFSRGLGTEAFF.